These 15 T cell receptor beta chains came from one sample sequenced in a study of circulating CD8 cells and anti-PD-1 response in melanoma. Live CD3+CD8+TCRalphabeta+ cells were sorted into four subsets by PD-1 and/or TIGIT. Using approximately 15 ng of total RNA, TCR libraries were made with the QIAseq Immune Repertoire TCR panel. TCRdb re-derived calls from the reads in MiXCR, one entry per CDR3 protein. The sample has several hundred distinct CDR3 sequences; about 10% are singletons. The sequenced sample was CD8+ T cells from PBMCs, obtained at baseline or after one month of anti-PD-1 therapy (not recorded which). These receptors all stem from a human donor with melanoma.

By its share, this clonotype is large. V and J are TRBV28 and TRBJ2-3; 10 bases are a match to TRBD2. Germline V gene lookup returns CDR1 MDHEN and CDR2 SYDVKM. J gave up 4 bases and V 4 bases, and 8 bases lay outside the gene matches. The CDR3 runs 16 residues. CDR3 protein: CASSSLAGEEADTQYF. DNA of the CDR3: TGTGCCAGCAGTTCCCTAGCGGGAGAGGAGGCAGATACGCAGTATTTT.

By proportion, this clonotype is large. This rearrangement joins TRBV27 to TRBJ2-3; D remains ambiguous. CDR3 length: 14 residues. V lost 4 bases and J lost 3, with 11 bases in between. In germline, CDR1 is MNHEY, CDR2 SMNVEV (reference sequence). This CDR3 reads CASSWGSYTDTQYF. DNA of the CDR3: TGTGCCAGCAGTTGGGGATCTTATACAGATACGCAGTATTTT.

Of note for this clonotype: Possible read error: a much larger clone is one base away. This chain links TRBV19 with TRBJ1-1; D remains unclear. This CDR3 is built from 11 residues. CDR1 and CDR2 (germline): LNHDA, SQIVND (reference sequence). CDR3 DNA sequence: TGTGCCAGTAAATGGGCAACTGAAGCTCTCTTT. Translating it yields CASKWATEALF.

This clonotype is categorized as medium-sized. The chain combines TRBV28 with TRBJ2-2, with 13 positions matching TRBD2. V shed 2 bases and J 1 base; nucleotides not matched to a gene: 13. Germline loops: CDR1 MDHEN, CDR2 SYDVKM. The CDR3 length is 21 residues. DNA for the CDR3: TGTGCCAGCAGTTTAGCCCACGGACTAGCGGGAGTGGTGAAGAACACCGGGGAGCTGTTTTTT. It codes for CASSLAHGLAGVVKNTGELFF.

By share, this clonotype ranks as medium-sized. CDR3 residues: CSVVQVNSEQYF. CDR3 DNA sequence: TGCAGCGTTGTACAGGTGAACTCCGAGCAGTACTTC. The chain links TRBV29-1 to TRBJ2-7, with D maybe TRBD1 (5 bases). The germline CDR1 and CDR2 sequences are SQVTM and ANQGSEA. The CDR3 is 12 residues long. V lost 4 bases, J lost 6 bases, and 13 bases lay in between.

This clonotype is labeled medium-sized (0.01 to 0.1%). J is TRBJ2-1 and V is TRBV2; D might be TRBD1 (5 bases). Germline-derived CDR1 and CDR2 are SNHLY and FYNNEI. The CDR3 consists of 15 residues. V lost 4 bases and J 2 bases, leaving 12 bases between the germline ends. This CDR3 is CASSVLRVPYNEQFF. DNA of the CDR3: TGTGCCAGCAGTGTCCTCAGGGTACCCTACAATGAGCAGTTCTTC.

This clonotype is deemed medium-sized (0.01 to 0.1%). The chain recombines TRBV11-2 with TRBJ2-7; D ambiguous. CDR3 length equals 11 residues. Trimming pared 1 base from V and 5 bases from J, leaving 3 bases between. Germline values: CDR1 SGHAT, CDR2 FQNNGV. The CDR3 DNA is TGTGCCAGCAGCTTAGCCAACGAGCAGTACTTC. As protein: CASSLANEQYF.

Worth noting for this clonotype: The junction departs from the called germline gene at one end, perhaps through a read error. The chain carries TRBV5-1 and TRBJ1-5, with a tentative D call TRBD1 (5 bases). CDR1 SGHRS and CDR2 YFSETQ come from the germline V gene. The CDR3 consists of 13 residues. CDR3 nucleotides: TGTGCCAGCAGTCGGGAGGGGCATCAGCCCCAGCATTTT. Residues: CASSREGHQPQHF. The variable domain in full, completed from reference TRBV5-1 and TRBJ1-5, reads KAGVTQTPRYLIKTRGQQVTLSCSPISGHRSVSWYQQTPGQGLQFLFEYFSETQRNKGNFPGRFSGRQFSNSRSEMNVSTLELGDSALYLCASSREGHQPQHFGDGTRLSIL.

This clonotype is medium-sized in the sample. This chain links TRBV28 with TRBJ2-5; 8 bases map to TRBD1. This CDR3 spans 16 amino acids. In germline, CDR1 is MDHEN, CDR2 SYDVKM. The ends lost 2 bases at V and 4 bases at J; junction bases unmatched: 9. DNA for the CDR3: TGTGCCAGCAGTTTACCCAGAGGGACAGGCGGAGAGACCCAGTACTTC. Protein sequence: CASSLPRGTGGETQYF.

Concerning this clonotype itself: Just one base apart from a much larger clone, this may be a read error. The CDR3 reads CSVASRAYEQYF. The CDR3 DNA reads as TGCAGCGTAGCGAGCAGGGCCTACGAGCAGTACTTC. V usage is TRBV29-1 and J usage is TRBJ2-7; D perhaps matches TRBD1 (5 bases). Trimming removed 6 bases from V and 2 bases from J, with 11 bases in between. Germline CDR1 and CDR2: SQVTM and ANQGSEA. The CDR3 runs 12 residues.

This clonotype qualifies as medium-sized (0.01 to 0.1%). CDR3 residues: CASSLMRMSGGGGYEQYF. CDR3 nucleotide sequence: TGTGCCAGCAGTTTAATGCGTATGTCCGGGGGCGGCGGCTACGAGCAGTACTTC. This chain joins TRBV28 and TRBJ2-7, with D perhaps assigned TRBD1 or TRBD2 (6 bases each). In germline, CDR1 is MDHEN, CDR2 SYDVKM. V lost 2 bases to trimming and J lost 3 bases, with 23 bases between them. The CDR3 runs 18 residues.

By sample share, this clonotype is large (0.1 to 1%). This chain uses TRBV27 with TRBJ1-1; a weak D match, TRBD1 (5 bases). Per germline, CDR1 MNHEY and CDR2 SMNVEV (reference sequence). V lost 7 bases and J 4 bases, leaving 10 bases between the germline ends. CDR3 length: 12 residues. Here the CDR3 reads CASMRGGTEAFF. The CDR3 DNA reads as TGTGCCAGCATGAGGGGTGGCACTGAAGCTTTCTTT.

This clonotype is labeled as large (0.1 to 1%). V gene TRBV6-5 combines with J gene TRBJ2-1; TRBD2 matches 11 bases. The CDR3 totals 16 residues. V trimming: 1 base; J trimming: 4 bases; junction bases outside the gene matches: 3. The germline CDR1 and CDR2 sequences are MNHEY and SVGAGI. The CDR3 loop reads CASSYLGLAEYNEQFF. CDR3 nucleotide sequence: TGTGCCAGCAGTTACTTGGGACTAGCGGAGTACAATGAGCAGTTCTTC.

This clonotype is categorized as large. The chain links TRBV19 to TRBJ2-7, with D perhaps matching TRBD1 or TRBD2 (5 bases each). Germline V CDR1 and CDR2: LNHDA, SQIVND (reference sequence). V lost 4 bases, J lost 0 bases, and 16 bases lay in between. This CDR3 comprises 16 residues. The DNA for the CDR3 is TGTGCCAGTAGTACCCACGAAGGGGAGAGCTCCTACGAGCAGTACTTC. It yields the protein CASSTHEGESSYEQYF.

By share of the sample, this clonotype is medium-sized. The rearrangement joins TRBV27 to TRBJ2-7; D call uncertain. Germline V gene data show CDR1 as MNHEY and CDR2 as SMNVEV (reference sequence). This CDR3 has 14 residues. Trimming left V 0 bases short and J 2 bases short, with 8 bases between. The CDR3 is CASSLSQLPYEQYF. The CDR3 region has the DNA TGTGCCAGCAGTTTATCGCAGCTCCCCTACGAGCAGTACTTC.